The text below deals with one T cell receptor beta chain. The antigen is not known. With a J-beta primer mix and a sample-barcoded 5' primer, a second PCR ran about 7 to 11 cycles. The template-switch adaptor, which had 12 random nucleotides, put a tag on each cDNA molecule. TCRdb reprocessed the 5' RACE reads with MiXCR, giving one entry per CDR3 protein. This table holds about a million distinct CDR3 sequences, approximately 49% found once. The CDR3 loop spans 16 amino acids. After removal of 2 bases from V and 4 bases from J, the junction contained 7 bases not matched to a gene. Germline V gene data show CDR1 as MNHNS and CDR2 as SASEGT. Collection of 9.5 to 10 milliliters of peripheral blood was performed for each donor. This sample is drawn from a study of blood T cells in healthy people across ages. Study findings and constraints: A greater number of naive CD4+ cells and higher diversity distinguished long-lived donors from aged donors.

This receptor was obtained from a man under 40 in good health. This sequence joins TRBV6-1 and TRBJ1-5; 8 bases fit TRBD1. Sequences were obtained from blood. The chain's CDR3 is CASSERAGTGNQPQHF. The DNA of the CDR3 is TGTGCCAGCAGTGAACGGGCAGGGACAGGAAATCAGCCCCAGCATTTT.